This T cell receptor (beta chain) was sequenced during a study of blood T cells in healthy people across ages. The overall study: In model experiments, template switching was able to capture about one barcoded beta molecule for every two T cells that were present.

Regarding this clonotype: Antigen specificity is unknown.

Whole-study findings and limits: More naive CD4+ cells and higher diversity were found in long-lived than in aged donors. Diversity of TCR beta per million T cells declined in a roughly linear way with age.

Sample-barcoded 5' priming and a J-beta primer mix drove a second PCR of about 7 to 12 cycles. Via MiXCR, TCRdb re-called the 5' RACE reads, giving one row per CDR3 protein. This sample has 780,000 or so distinct CDR3 sequences; 56% occur once, and the top ten carry around a quarter. Sequenced sample: blood. The TCR sequence derives from a man aged 40-50 years in good health.

This chain's CDR3 is CASSRGLAGGITDTQYF. Written as DNA, the CDR3 is TGTGCCAGCAGCCGCGGACTAGCGGGAGGGATCACAGATACGCAGTATTTT. V is TRBV12-3 or TRBV12-4 and J is TRBJ2-3; 15 bases fit TRBD2. With V trimmed by 6 bases and J by 2 bases, 6 bases remained unmatched. This CDR3 is 17 amino acids long.